These T cell receptor beta chains were read from a single sample in a study of sequential checkpoint blockade in melanoma. Repertoires were generated with immunoSEQ multiplex PCR, while TCRdb's copy carries only in-frame clones and drops some. The data contain about 13,000 clones, more than 70% of them singletons. Sequencing used CD8+ T cells sorted from blood (inferred from file names), obtained from a patient given nivolumab and ipilimumab in sequence. The source of these receptors is a human patient with melanoma. Some clones in this sample may be carry-over from other donors' samples. Each CDR3 is given with its conserved first and last residue. Each record gives: J gene, clone size, V gene, D gene, CDR3 DNA, CDR3 protein. D genes are given only for firm matches. Expanded clones get a size class; other rows say once, few or many, or leave the size out.

j_gene: TRBJ2-1
abundance: -
v_gene: TRBV5-1
d_gene: -
CDR3nt: TGCGCCAGCAGCTTAAACAGGGCTGAAAACAATGAGCAGTTCTTC
CDR3aa: CASSLNRAENNEQFF

j_gene: TRBJ2-2
abundance: few
v_gene: TRBV4-1
d_gene: TRBD1
CDR3nt: TGCGCCAGCAGCCTTAGGACAGGGCGGACCGGGGAGCTGTTTTTT
CDR3aa: CASSLRTGRTGELFF

j_gene: TRBJ1-5
abundance: once
v_gene: TRBV30
d_gene: -
CDR3nt: TGTGCCTGGAGTCGTCAGGGGAGAGGCAATCAGCCCCAGCATTTT
CDR3aa: CAWSRQGRGNQPQHF

j_gene: TRBJ1-3
abundance: few
v_gene: TRBV2
d_gene: TRBD1
CDR3nt: TGTGCCAGCAGCGACAGGGTAACTGGAAACACCATATATTTT
CDR3aa: CASSDRVTGNTIYF

j_gene: TRBJ1-3
abundance: -
v_gene: TRBV6-4
d_gene: -
CDR3nt: TGTGCCAGAATACTTGGAAACACCATATATTTT
CDR3aa: CARILGNTIYF

j_gene: TRBJ1-5
abundance: -
v_gene: TRBV19
d_gene: TRBD1
CDR3nt: TGTGCCACCCAGGAGGGGGCTATGGATCAGCCCCAGCATTTT
CDR3aa: CATQEGAMDQPQHF

j_gene: TRBJ1-1
abundance: once
v_gene: TRBV7-9
d_gene: TRBD1
CDR3nt: TGTGCCAGCAGCGAAGACAGGGGGCCTGAAGCTTTCTTT
CDR3aa: CASSEDRGPEAFF

j_gene: TRBJ2-1
abundance: -
v_gene: TRBV7-9
d_gene: -
CDR3nt: TGTGCCAGCAGCTTACCGTTAGGGACATACTACAATGAGCAGTTCTTC
CDR3aa: CASSLPLGTYYNEQFF

j_gene: TRBJ2-7
abundance: -
v_gene: TRBV2
d_gene: TRBD1
CDR3nt: TGTGCCAGCAGGGGGACAGTTGACGAGCAGTACTTC
CDR3aa: CASRGTVDEQYF

j_gene: TRBJ2-7
abundance: -
v_gene: TRBV14
d_gene: -
CDR3nt: TGTGCCAGCAGCCTAAGCAGGTTCCGCGAGCAGTACTTC
CDR3aa: CASSLSRFREQYF

j_gene: TRBJ2-5
abundance: -
v_gene: TRBV7-3
d_gene: TRBD2
CDR3nt: TGTGCCAGCAGCTTAGCGGGGGGGCCGGGGGAGACCCAGTACTTC
CDR3aa: CASSLAGGPGETQYF

j_gene: TRBJ1-1
abundance: -
v_gene: TRBV7-9
d_gene: TRBD1
CDR3nt: TGTGCCAGCAGCGCCCGGGACAGGGCGAACACTGAAGCTTTCTTT
CDR3aa: CASSARDRANTEAFF

j_gene: TRBJ2-2
abundance: -
v_gene: TRBV10-3
d_gene: -
CDR3nt: TGTGCCATCAGGGATCCATACAGGGAACTGAACACCGGGGAGCTGTTTTTT
CDR3aa: CAIRDPYRELNTGELFF

j_gene: TRBJ2-3
abundance: -
v_gene: TRBV21-1
d_gene: -
CDR3nt: TGTGCCAGCAAGAGTGGGGGGGCCGTAGATACGCAGTATTTT
CDR3aa: CASKSGGAVDTQYF

j_gene: TRBJ2-5
abundance: -
v_gene: TRBV10-3
d_gene: TRBD2
CDR3nt: TGTGCCACTAGACCTGAGGGAGGGCGAGAGACCCAGTACTTC
CDR3aa: CATRPEGGRETQYF

j_gene: TRBJ1-1
abundance: -
v_gene: TRBV29-1
d_gene: -
CDR3nt: TGCAGCACTCACTCCGGGACAAACACTGAAGCTTTCTTT
CDR3aa: CSTHSGTNTEAFF

j_gene: TRBJ2-3
abundance: -
v_gene: TRBV28
d_gene: TRBD1
CDR3nt: TGTGCCAGCAGCCGGCGACAGGGGGCCGATACGCAGTATTTT
CDR3aa: CASSRRQGADTQYF

j_gene: TRBJ2-1
abundance: -
v_gene: TRBV7-2
d_gene: TRBD2
CDR3nt: TGTGCCAGCAGCTTAATCGGCGGGGGGGGTAGGAATGAGCAGTTCTTC
CDR3aa: CASSLIGGGGRNEQFF

j_gene: TRBJ2-3
abundance: once
v_gene: TRBV7-2
d_gene: -
CDR3nt: TGTGCCAGCAGCTCTCACAGGCGGTTTACAGATACGCAGTATTTT
CDR3aa: CASSSHRRFTDTQYF

j_gene: TRBJ2-1
abundance: -
v_gene: TRBV4-3
d_gene: TRBD2
CDR3nt: TGCGCCAGCAGCCAAGGTTTAACTAGCGGGGCCCACAATGAGCAGTTCTTC
CDR3aa: CASSQGLTSGAHNEQFF

j_gene: TRBJ2-7
abundance: once
v_gene: TRBV7-2
d_gene: TRBD2
CDR3nt: TGTGCCAGCAGCTTCCTAGCGGGGATGTCCTACGAGCAGTACTTC
CDR3aa: CASSFLAGMSYEQYF

j_gene: TRBJ2-7
abundance: -
v_gene: TRBV28
d_gene: TRBD1
CDR3nt: TGTGCCAGCACACGAGGGACAGGGGCGGCCGAGCAGTACTTC
CDR3aa: CASTRGTGAAEQYF

j_gene: TRBJ1-5
abundance: -
v_gene: TRBV19
d_gene: TRBD1
CDR3nt: TGTGCCAGTAGGCCCGACAGGGGTGGTCAGCCCCAGCATTTT
CDR3aa: CASRPDRGGQPQHF

j_gene: TRBJ2-7
abundance: few
v_gene: TRBV2
d_gene: TRBD1
CDR3nt: TGTGCCAGCCTCGGCAGGACAGGGGCCCGGAACGAGCAGTACTTC
CDR3aa: CASLGRTGARNEQYF

j_gene: TRBJ2-7
abundance: -
v_gene: TRBV25-1
d_gene: TRBD2
CDR3nt: TGTGCCAGCAGTGAAACGGGAGGGGGTTGGACCTACGAGCAGTACTTC
CDR3aa: CASSETGGGWTYEQYF

j_gene: TRBJ2-7
abundance: -
v_gene: TRBV7-8
d_gene: -
CDR3nt: TGTGCCAGCAGCTTAGGCCCCCCGGGGAAGGATGAGCAGTACTTC
CDR3aa: CASSLGPPGKDEQYF

j_gene: TRBJ2-7
abundance: -
v_gene: TRBV11-2
d_gene: TRBD1
CDR3nt: TGTGCCAGCCGGACCGGGACAGTGACCTACGAGCAGTACTTC
CDR3aa: CASRTGTVTYEQYF

j_gene: TRBJ2-7
abundance: -
v_gene: TRBV5-1
d_gene: TRBD1
CDR3nt: TGCGCCAGCGCAGGGGACAGCTACGAGCAGTACTTC
CDR3aa: CASAGDSYEQYF

j_gene: TRBJ2-4
abundance: -
v_gene: TRBV4-1
d_gene: -
CDR3nt: TGCGCCAGCAGCCAGGGCGGGGCCAAAAACATTCAGTACTTC
CDR3aa: CASSQGGAKNIQYF

j_gene: TRBJ1-5
abundance: -
v_gene: TRBV28
d_gene: TRBD1
CDR3nt: TGTGCCAGCACGCCCCTCAATTTCCAGGGGGGTAATCAGCCCCAGCATTTT
CDR3aa: CASTPLNFQGGNQPQHF

j_gene: TRBJ1-6
abundance: -
v_gene: TRBV5-4
d_gene: -
CDR3nt: TGTGCCAGCAGCCTGAGGGGGATCTATAATTCACCCCTCCACTTT
CDR3aa: CASSLRGIYNSPLHF

j_gene: TRBJ2-2
abundance: once
v_gene: TRBV7-8
d_gene: -
CDR3nt: TGTGCCAGCCGTTATAGAGTTCCCGGGGAGCTGTTTTTT
CDR3aa: CASRYRVPGELFF

j_gene: TRBJ1-4
abundance: -
v_gene: TRBV2
d_gene: TRBD1
CDR3nt: TGTGCCAGCTCTTTTCTAAGGACAGGGGCTGAAAAACTGTTTTTT
CDR3aa: CASSFLRTGAEKLFF

j_gene: TRBJ1-1
abundance: -
v_gene: TRBV7-9
d_gene: -
CDR3nt: TGTGCCAGCAGCTTGACACAGGGGAACACTGAAGCTTTCTTT
CDR3aa: CASSLTQGNTEAFF

j_gene: TRBJ1-5
abundance: -
v_gene: TRBV7-9
d_gene: TRBD1
CDR3nt: TGTGCCAGCAGCTTCTCCGGGACAGGGCATCAGCCCCAGCATTTT
CDR3aa: CASSFSGTGHQPQHF

j_gene: TRBJ2-5
abundance: -
v_gene: TRBV7-9
d_gene: TRBD1
CDR3nt: TGTGCCAGCAGCTTAGCTGCAGGGGGAAAGACCCAGTACTTC
CDR3aa: CASSLAAGGKTQYF

j_gene: TRBJ1-1
abundance: few
v_gene: TRBV7-3
d_gene: -
CDR3nt: TGTGCCAGCAGCTTAGACCGAGGCCTTGAAGCTTTCTTT
CDR3aa: CASSLDRGLEAFF

j_gene: TRBJ2-7
abundance: -
v_gene: TRBV12-5
d_gene: -
CDR3nt: TGTGCTAGTGGTTTTGCGGACATTAACTACGAGCAGTACTTC
CDR3aa: CASGFADINYEQYF

j_gene: TRBJ1-4
abundance: once
v_gene: TRBV9
d_gene: -
CDR3nt: TGTGCCAGCAGCGTAGGACTGGTTAATGAAAAACTGTTTTTT
CDR3aa: CASSVGLVNEKLFF

j_gene: TRBJ1-5
abundance: once
v_gene: TRBV7-9
d_gene: TRBD1
CDR3nt: TGTGCCAGCAGCTTATCCGACAGGGGGGGAAGCAATCAGCCCCAGCATTTT
CDR3aa: CASSLSDRGGSNQPQHF

j_gene: TRBJ2-7
abundance: -
v_gene: TRBV5-6
d_gene: -
CDR3nt: TGTGCCAGCAGCTTTACTGGCAGGACCTACGAGCAGTACTTC
CDR3aa: CASSFTGRTYEQYF

j_gene: TRBJ1-2
abundance: few
v_gene: TRBV7-9
d_gene: -
CDR3nt: TGTGCCAGCAGCGCAAGCAGGTCGAACTATGGCTACACCTTC
CDR3aa: CASSASRSNYGYTF

j_gene: TRBJ1-5
abundance: -
v_gene: TRBV27
d_gene: TRBD1
CDR3nt: TGTGCCAGCAGCCTGAAGTGGCAGGGGGTCAATCAGCCCCAGCATTTT
CDR3aa: CASSLKWQGVNQPQHF

j_gene: TRBJ2-7
abundance: -
v_gene: TRBV29-1
d_gene: TRBD1
CDR3nt: TGCAGCGCCATAACAGGGGGTCCGTACGAGCAGTACTTC
CDR3aa: CSAITGGPYEQYF

j_gene: TRBJ2-1
abundance: -
v_gene: TRBV7-9
d_gene: -
CDR3nt: TGTGCCAGCAGCTTCATCGGGGGTTACTACAATGAGCAGTTCTTC
CDR3aa: CASSFIGGYYNEQFF

j_gene: TRBJ2-1
abundance: -
v_gene: TRBV15
d_gene: TRBD1
CDR3nt: TGTGCCACCAGCAGAGAGGACAGGGTTCCCAATGAGCAGTTCTTC
CDR3aa: CATSREDRVPNEQFF